This T cell receptor beta chain was retrieved from a study of tumor-infiltrating lymphocytes in primary liver carcinoma. With approximately 500 ng total RNA as template and a constant-region primer, TCR beta cDNA was made. Employing slightly modified ARM-PCR, three nested multiplex PCR rounds were run, and these gave rise to the TCR beta libraries. It was with TRBV1-TRBV30 forward primers and a C-beta reverse primer that the first two PCR rounds were run, at about 10 cycles each. Each CDR3 protein is one row after TCRdb ran MiXCR on the multiplex PCR reads. The sample consists of roughly 100,000 distinct CDR3 sequences, roughly 80% of them appearing once. Starting material for RNA and DNA co-extraction consisted of about 17-30 mg of unsorted bulk tissue. Remarks on this clonotype: An end of the junction differs from the germline gene, which may be a read error.

CDR3 length equals 15 residues. The germline gives CDR1 MNHEY, CDR2 SVGEGT. The sample was liver tumor tissue from sampling region 3. Subset here: tumor region T3, left-lateral pole. The TCR sequence derives from a man aged 40-49 years with primary liver carcinoma and hepatitis B virus infection. V is TRBV6-2 or TRBV6-3 and J is TRBJ2-5, with 7 bases aligning to TRBD1. The CDR3 coding sequence is TGTGCCAGCAGCGCCCTGACAGGGACCCAAGTGACCCAGTACTTC. This encodes CASSALTGTQVTQYF.